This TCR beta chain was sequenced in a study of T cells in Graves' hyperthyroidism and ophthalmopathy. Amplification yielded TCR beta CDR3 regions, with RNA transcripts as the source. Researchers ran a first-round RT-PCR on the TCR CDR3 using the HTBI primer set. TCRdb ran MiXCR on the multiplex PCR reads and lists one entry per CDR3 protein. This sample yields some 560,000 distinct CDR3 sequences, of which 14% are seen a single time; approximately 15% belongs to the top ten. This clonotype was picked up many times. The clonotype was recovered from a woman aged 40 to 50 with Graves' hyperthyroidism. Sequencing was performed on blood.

CDR3 protein: CASSSSGQSGYGYTF. The DNA of the CDR3 is TGTGCCAGCAGTTCATCCGGACAGTCGGGCTATGGCTACACCTTC. The chain joins TRBV28 to TRBJ1-2; D might be TRBD1 (6 bases). Germline V gene lookup returns CDR1 MDHEN and CDR2 SYDVKM. CDR3 size: 15 residues. Trimming took 4 bases from V and 4 from J, leaving 16 bases between them.